This paragraph covers one T cell receptor beta chain sequence. In the source study's methods: Amplified reference gene primers provided the basis for estimating nucleated cell counts. Using immunoSEQ multiplex PCR, the repertoire was profiled, and TCRdb retains in-frame clones only, with some absent. D and trimming were read from the DNA, whereas the V and J calls and clone size are those reported in that table. This table holds under 300,000 clones, 80% to 90% found once. These data are taken from a study of blood T cell repertoires in COVID-19. Study context: PBMCs, B-cell-depleted T cells, or T cells provided the cDNA or gDNA that made up the material.

The germline V and J ends were trimmed by 0 bases and 9 bases, with 9 bases remaining between them. CDR1 is SSHAT and CDR2 is FNYEAQ in the germline V gene (reference sequence). CDR3 length: 13 amino acids. The TCR was taken from a woman in her forties who had recovered from COVID-19. Sequenced: peripheral blood. The chain uses TRBV7-7 and TRBJ2-1; no clear D. CDR3: CASSLAATTEQFF. As DNA, the CDR3 is TGTGCCAGCAGCTTAGCGGCCACCACTGAGCAGTTCTTC.